This T cell receptor beta chain was sequenced during a study of cytomegalovirus exposure and HLA in healthy donors. The study, taken as a whole, reports: TCR clusters originating in the first cohort tended to co-occur in the 120 validation repertoires, according to a later analysis. A classifier reportedly called cytomegalovirus status with high sensitivity and specificity. There were some public TCRs occurring in many donors, but most TCR sequences were rare.

With V trimmed by 3 bases and J by 1 base, 0 bases remained unmatched. CDR3 length: 15 amino acids. The germline V gene has CDR1 MNHNY and CDR2 SVGAGI (reference sequence). In regard to this clone: Antigen: not known.

Using immunoSEQ multiplex PCR, the repertoire was profiled, and TCRdb retains in-frame clones only, with some absent. This table holds fewer than 250,000 clones, approximately 80% found once. Material for sequencing was PBMCs. This rearrangement joins TRBV6-6 to TRBJ2-2, with 9 bases that match TRBD2. This receptor was taken from a woman aged 25 to 39 in good health and CMV-seropositive. This CDR3 reads CASSYSGRNTGELFF. Written as DNA, the CDR3 is TGTGCCAGCAGTTATAGCGGGAGGAACACCGGGGAGCTGTTTTTT.